This TCR beta chain appears in the sequencing data of a study of prognosis after radiotherapy for stage I lung cancer. This clonotype was seen repeatedly, ten times or more. Antigen: not known. Investigators drew six milliliters of peripheral blood at each of two time points. Germline values: CDR1 LNHDA, CDR2 SQIVND (reference sequence). This CDR3 contains 15 residues. J gave up 7 bases and V 5 bases, and 9 bases lay outside the gene matches. TCR beta CDR3 was amplified from genomic DNA by two-round multiplex PCR. Primers targeting each individual TRBV and TRBJ gene were applied in first-round PCR. From the multiplex PCR reads, TCRdb called clonotypes with MiXCR, one entry per CDR3 protein. This table has tens of thousands of distinct CDR3 sequences, around 27% appearing once. General study findings and limits: As reported, TRBV and TRBJ gene usage differed between patients who had metastases and those who did not.

The TCR originated in a donor aged 50 or older with non-small cell lung cancer. The sample in question was PBMCs, obtained before or after stereotactic body radiation therapy (not recorded which). The chain has TRBV19 and TRBJ2-5; TRBD2 aligns across 11 bases. CDR3: CASSSTSGVEGTQYF. The CDR3 DNA is TGTGCCAGTAGTTCGACTAGCGGGGTCGAGGGGACCCAGTACTTC.